Each of the 18 T cell receptor beta chains below was sequenced from the same sample in a study of Tregs in tolerant kidney transplant recipients. Method: immunoSEQ multiplex PCR; TCRdb's copy keeps in-frame clones and lacks some. The sample yields about 240,000 clones, 65% to 85% seen once. Material: CD4+ T cells from blood. The receptors come from a human donor in good health.

This chain links TRBV5-1 with TRBJ2-3; 9 nucleotides line up with TRBD2. CDR1 is SGHRS, CDR2 YFSETQ, per germline. V was pared by 3 bases and J by 1 base, with 6 bases of the junction left unmatched. This CDR3 is 16 amino acids long. The CDR3 DNA reads TGCGCCAGCAGCTCCCCCGCTAGCGGGGGCACAGATACGCAGTATTTT. Its translation is CASSSPASGGTDTQYF. The full variable domain, in which reference TRBV5-1 and TRBJ2-3 provide the parts outside the CDR3, is KAGVTQTPRYLIKTRGQQVTLSCSPISGHRSVSWYQQTPGQGLQFLFEYFSETQRNKGNFPGRFSGRQFSNSRSEMNVSTLELGDSALYLCASSSPASGGTDTQYFGPGTRLTVL.

The chain couples TRBV10-1 to TRBJ2-5, with TRBD2 identical over 7 bases. The CDR3 runs 15 residues. V gave up 3 bases and J gave up 1 base; unmatched junction bases: 5. The germline V gene has CDR1 WNHNN and CDR2 SYGVQD (reference sequence). The CDR3 region is CASSDRGVSQETQYF. The CDR3, as DNA: TGCGCCAGCAGTGACCGGGGGGTCTCCCAAGAGACCCAGTACTTC.

This clone occurred a few times. J is TRBJ2-1 and V is TRBV10-1; maybe TRBD1 (5 bases). The CDR3 is made up of 14 amino acids. Germline CDR1 and CDR2: WNHNN and SYGVQD (reference sequence). V was cut by 8 bases and J by 8 bases, with 19 bases left in between. The CDR3 DNA is TGCGCCAGCCGCGACACATTGGACAACCATGAGCAGTTCTTC. Its protein is CASRDTLDNHEQFF.

This clone was counted a single time. Written as DNA, the CDR3 is TGCAGCGTTGAAGACACGGGGGGGTCCTACAATGAGCAGTTCTTC. Protein product: CSVEDTGGSYNEQFF. This sequence joins TRBV29-1 and TRBJ2-1, with TRBD2 matching over 8 bases. The CDR3 extends over 15 amino acids. The V gene's germline CDR1 is SQVTM and CDR2 ANQGSEA. The trim removed 0 bases at V and 1 base at J, leaving 2 bases unmatched.

In its sample, this clone was seen a few times. The CDR3 DNA follows: TGTGCCAGCAGCTTAGTACGACGGGCGAGGACCGGGGAGCTGTTTTTT. Amino acids: CASSLVRRARTGELFF. The chain joins TRBV11-1 to TRBJ2-2; D unclear. V dropped 1 base and J dropped 5 bases, with 14 bases sitting between them. There are 16 residues in the CDR3. From germline, CDR1 is SGHAT and CDR2 FQDESV (reference sequence). Full variable domain (remainder filled in from reference TRBV11-1 and TRBJ2-2): EAEVAQSPRYKITEKSQAVAFWCDPISGHATLYWYRQILGQGPELLVQFQDESVVDDSQLPKDRFSAERLKGVDSTLKIQPAELGDSAMYLCASSLVRRARTGELFFGEGSRLTVL.

The V gene is TRBV2, the J gene TRBJ1-1; 7 bases are shared with TRBD1. Germline CDR1 reads SNHLY; CDR2 reads FYNNEI. The CDR3 is made up of 12 amino acids. Trimming took 7 bases from V and 5 from J; bases not matched to a gene: 4. The CDR3 reads CASILTGTEAFF. CDR3 coding DNA: TGTGCCAGCATCTTGACAGGGACTGAAGCTTTCTTT. The full variable domain, with the rest looked up from reference TRBV2 and TRBJ1-1, is EPEVTQTPSHQVTQMGQEVILRCVPISNHLYFYWYRQILGQKVEFLVSFYNNEISEKSEIFDDQFSVERPDGSNFTLKIRSTKLEDSAMYFCASILTGTEAFFGQGTRLTVV.

This chain connects TRBV7-6 to TRBJ1-2, with D hard to call. The germline gives CDR1 SGHVS, CDR2 FNYEAQ. Trimming cost V 3 bases and J 7 bases, with 12 bases left between them. This CDR3 spans 13 amino acids. The CDR3 coding sequence is TGTGCCAGCAGCTTGTCAGTCTTTTCTGGCTACACCTTC. Amino acids: CASSLSVFSGYTF.

V is TRBV18 and J is TRBJ1-1; no definite D call. The CDR3 has 14 residues. With 2 bases removed from V and 2 bases from J, the gap between germline ends came to 9 bases. Germline CDR1 reads KGHSH; CDR2 reads LQKENI. CDR3 nucleotide sequence: TGTGCCAGCTCACCAAGGACCTTAAACACTGAAGCTTTCTTT. It codes for CASSPRTLNTEAFF.

This sequence joins TRBV11-2 and TRBJ2-5; 8 bases match TRBD2. The length of the CDR3 is 13 residues. Trimming at V came to 11 bases and at J to 9 bases, leaving 14 bases not matched to a gene. From germline, CDR1 is SGHAT and CDR2 FQNNGV. This CDR3 is CAGVWAGGAAQYF. The CDR3 DNA reads TGTGCCGGAGTTTGGGCGGGGGGCGCGGCCCAGTACTTC.

This sequence joins TRBV5-4 and TRBJ2-7; D possibly corresponds to TRBD1 (6 bases). CDR1 is SGHNT and CDR2 is YYREEE in the germline V gene (reference sequence). V was shortened by 4 bases and J by 3 bases, with 20 bases between the two germline ends. The CDR3 has 16 residues. CDR3 residues: CASSPAGGVEVYEQYF. The DNA for the CDR3 is TGTGCCAGCAGCCCTGCTGGGGGCGTTGAAGTCTACGAGCAGTACTTC.

V usage is TRBV10-2 and J usage is TRBJ2-1; tentatively, D is TRBD1 or TRBD2 (5 bases each). The CDR3 has 16 residues. V shed 7 bases and J shed 5 bases, with 21 bases lying between them. CDR1 is WSHSY and CDR2 is SAAADI in the germline V gene. DNA of the CDR3: TGCGCCAGCAAAATAATTGGTGGGGGTTCCGACAATGAGCAGTTCTTC. Translation: CASKIIGGGSDNEQFF.

The V gene is TRBV9, the J gene TRBJ1-2; D might be TRBD1 (6 bases). Germline CDR1 and CDR2: SGDLS and YYNGEE. V dropped 3 bases and J dropped 4 bases, with 19 bases sitting between them. This CDR3 has 16 residues. The CDR3 is CASSARGRPGGYGYTF. The CDR3 coding sequence is TGTGCCAGCAGCGCCAGGGGACGGCCGGGGGGCTATGGCTACACCTTC.

The V gene is TRBV7-9, the J gene TRBJ2-3, with D unclear. The CDR3 consists of 14 residues. Germline CDR1 reads SEHNR; CDR2 reads FQNEAQ (reference sequence). Trimming shortened V by 3 bases and J by 4 bases, and 11 bases separated the two germline ends. The CDR3 sequence: CASSFGSSADTQYF. DNA for the CDR3: TGTGCCAGCAGCTTTGGCAGCTCCGCAGATACGCAGTATTTT.

In this sample, this clone turned up once. This chain uses TRBV5-8 with TRBJ1-6, with a tentative D call TRBD1 (6 bases). The V end lost 3 bases, the J end lost 2 bases, and 24 bases lay between the germline ends. CDR1 and CDR2 from the germline V gene are SGHTS and YDEGEE. The CDR3 has 20 amino acids. CDR3 in DNA: TGTGCCAGCAGCTGGGGGCGGTTCCAAACTGGTGGAACCTATAATTCACCCCTCCACTTT. Encoded protein: CASSWGRFQTGGTYNSPLHF.

The rearrangement links TRBV5-1 to TRBJ2-5; D perhaps matches TRBD2 (5 bases). The CDR3 contains 15 residues. The V end lost 4 bases, the J end lost 5 bases, and 18 bases lay between the germline ends. The germline gives CDR1 SGHRS, CDR2 YFSETQ. The chain's CDR3 is CASSPTPLARETQYF. The CDR3 DNA is TGCGCCAGCAGCCCCACCCCCCTAGCTAGGGAGACCCAGTACTTC. The whole variable domain, remainder taken from reference TRBV5-1 and TRBJ2-5, is KAGVTQTPRYLIKTRGQQVTLSCSPISGHRSVSWYQQTPGQGLQFLFEYFSETQRNKGNFPGRFSGRQFSNSRSEMNVSTLELGDSALYLCASSPTPLARETQYFGPGTRLLVL.

DNA for the CDR3: TGCAGCGTTGACGGGGGTCAGGTCTACACCTTC. This translates into CSVDGGQVYTF. The chain links TRBV29-1 to TRBJ1-2, with D maybe TRBD1 (5 bases). Trimming removed 3 bases from V and 10 bases from J, with 12 bases in between. This CDR3 has 11 residues. Germline-derived CDR1 and CDR2 are SQVTM and ANQGSEA.

The chain recombines TRBV11-2 with TRBJ2-1; perhaps TRBD1 as D (6 bases). The germline V gene has CDR1 SGHAT and CDR2 FQNNGV. The CDR3 is 16 amino acids. Trimming cost V 5 bases and J 2 bases, with 16 bases left between them. This CDR3 reads CASSLSPGATYNEQFF. The CDR3 DNA sequence: TGTGCCAGCAGCCTCTCGCCAGGGGCCACCTACAATGAGCAGTTCTTC.

The chain combines TRBV6-1 with TRBJ2-3, with D unresolved. The CDR3 is made up of 13 amino acids. From germline, CDR1 is MNHNS and CDR2 SASEGT. Trimming pared 4 bases from V and 2 bases from J, leaving 7 bases between. As DNA, the CDR3 is TGTGCCAGCAGTGCGAAGTACACAGATACGCAGTATTTT. Encoded protein: CASSAKYTDTQYF.